A selection of T cell receptor beta chains follows, all from one sample in a study of T-cell reconstitution after alpha-beta-depleted transplantation in children. One entry per CDR3 protein results from TCRdb running MiXCR on the PCR reads. This table has about 980,000 distinct CDR3 sequences, roughly 29% appearing once. The sequencing used PBMCs, mostly from graft donor cells, collected 360 days after TCRalphabeta/CD19-depleted stem cell transplant. The receptors were gathered from a boy in the first two years of life who had a stem cell transplant for SCID, so the T cells may come from the graft donor. Both conserved end residues are part of each CDR3. The D gene is left open where the match is weak. Only some rows state a clone size, as once, few, many or a class for expanded clones.

TRBJ2-1,few,TRBD1,TRBV12-3/TRBV12-4,TGTGCCAGCAGCCGGGACAGGGACTATGAGCAGTTCTTC,CASSRDRDYEQFF
TRBJ2-7,-,-,TRBV5-1,TGCGCCAGCAGCTTGGCCAAGTTAGGGGGTCCACACTACGAGCAGTACTTC,CASSLAKLGGPHYEQYF
TRBJ2-1,few,TRBD2,TRBV12-3/TRBV12-4,TGTGCCAGCAGTTCAAGACTAGCGGGGGTAATGGTCAATGAGCAGTTCTTC,CASSSRLAGVMVNEQFF
TRBJ2-7,-,TRBD2,TRBV5-1,TGCGCCAGCAGCCCACGGGGACTAGCGGGGGTTCCGGGGAACGAGCAGTACTTC,CASSPRGLAGVPGNEQYF
TRBJ2-5,-,-,TRBV7-9,TGTGCCAGCAGCTTCGCGGGTCGGGGTATGGGTGGTGAGACCCAGTACTTC,CASSFAGRGMGGETQYF
TRBJ2-7,-,-,TRBV28,TGTGCCAGCAGTTCACAGGGTTGGCATCCCTACGAGCAGTACTTC,CASSSQGWHPYEQYF
TRBJ2-3,many,-,TRBV27,TGTGCCAGCAGTTTATTCAGCACAGATACGCAGTATTTT,CASSLFSTDTQYF
TRBJ1-1,few,-,TRBV6-1,TGTGCCAGCAGTGACGCAGGGGCGCACACTGAAGCTTTCTTT,CASSDAGAHTEAFF
TRBJ2-7,few,-,TRBV5-1,TGCGCCAGCAGCTTATCCCATAGCGGAACCCGGGGCGAGCAGTACTTC,CASSLSHSGTRGEQYF
TRBJ1-6,-,-,TRBV5-1,TGCGCCAGCAGCATGGACACTGAGGTTTCACCCCTCCACTTT,CASSMDTEVSPLHF
TRBJ2-5,few,TRBD2,TRBV20-1,TGCAGTGCGAGGAAGACTAGCGGAGAGACCCAGTACTTC,CSARKTSGETQYF
TRBJ2-1,-,TRBD2,TRBV2,TGTGCCAGCAGTGAGTTAGCGGGGGTTGAGCAGTTCTTC,CASSELAGVEQFF
TRBJ1-2,-,TRBD1,TRBV6-5,TGTGCCAGCACCCAGACAGGGACCTATGGCTACACCTTC,CASTQTGTYGYTF
TRBJ2-1,-,TRBD2,TRBV19,TGTGCCAGTAGTATTCGGGCTAGCGGGGACAATGAGCAGTTCTTC,CASSIRASGDNEQFF
TRBJ2-5,few,TRBD1,TRBV9,TGTGCCAGCAGCCCGCGGACAGGGGTCGAGACCCAGTACTTC,CASSPRTGVETQYF
TRBJ1-5,-,-,TRBV5-5,TGTGCCAGCAGCCCTCAACCCGTCAGCAGGAATCAGCCCCAGCATTTT,CASSPQPVSRNQPQHF
TRBJ2-7,-,TRBD1,TRBV5-1,TGCGCCAGCAGGCAGGTCAGGGGGAGCTACGAGCAGTACTTC,CASRQVRGSYEQYF
TRBJ2-2,-,-,TRBV4-1,TGCGCCAGCAGCCAAGGACCAGCATCTTACACCGGGGAGCTGTTTTTT,CASSQGPASYTGELFF
TRBJ1-4,-,-,TRBV29-1,TGCAGCGTTGTACAACAGGGAAAGAATGAAAAACTGTTTTTT,CSVVQQGKNEKLFF
TRBJ2-5,-,-,TRBV15,TGTGCCACCAGCATCCGAGAGACCCAGTACTTC,CATSIRETQYF
TRBJ2-1,-,TRBD2,TRBV2,TGTGCCAGCAGTTTTCAGCGGGGGGCCTCCAGGAGCTCCTACAATGAGCAGTTCTTC,CASSFQRGASRSSYNEQFF
TRBJ2-6,-,-,TRBV12-3/TRBV12-4,TGTGCCAGCAGTTTTACGAGGGACCAGGGGTTGTCTGGGGCCAACGTCCTGACTTTC,CASSFTRDQGLSGANVLTF
TRBJ2-1,-,-,TRBV11-1,TGTGCCAGCAGTCCAGAGGGCCCTAGCCAGTTCTTC,CASSPEGPSQFF
TRBJ1-1,-,TRBD1,TRBV29-1,TGCAGCGTCCGGGACAGGGTAGGAGGAACTGAAGCTTTCTTT,CSVRDRVGGTEAFF
TRBJ1-6,-,-,TRBV5-1,TGCGCCAGCAGCTTGACCGGTCAGGGAGCACCCCTCCACTTT,CASSLTGQGAPLHF
TRBJ2-7,-,-,TRBV29-1,TGCAGCGCCGAGGGGGGCAGCTCCTACGAGCAGTACTTC,CSAEGGSSYEQYF